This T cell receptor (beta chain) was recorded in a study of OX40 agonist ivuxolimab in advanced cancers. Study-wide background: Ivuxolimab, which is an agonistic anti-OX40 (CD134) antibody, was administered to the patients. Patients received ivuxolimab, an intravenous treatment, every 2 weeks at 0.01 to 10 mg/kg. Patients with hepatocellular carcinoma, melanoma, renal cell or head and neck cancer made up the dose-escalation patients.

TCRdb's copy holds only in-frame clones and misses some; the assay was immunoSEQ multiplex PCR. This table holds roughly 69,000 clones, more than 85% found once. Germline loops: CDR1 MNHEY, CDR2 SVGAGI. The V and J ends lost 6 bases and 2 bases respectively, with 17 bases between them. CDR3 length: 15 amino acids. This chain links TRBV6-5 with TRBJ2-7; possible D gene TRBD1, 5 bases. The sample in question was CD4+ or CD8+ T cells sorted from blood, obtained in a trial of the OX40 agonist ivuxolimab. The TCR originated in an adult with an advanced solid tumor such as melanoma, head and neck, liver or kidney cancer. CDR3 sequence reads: CASSRDRLLTYEQYF. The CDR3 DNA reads TGTGCCAGCAGCCGAGACAGACTCTTAACCTACGAGCAGTACTTC.